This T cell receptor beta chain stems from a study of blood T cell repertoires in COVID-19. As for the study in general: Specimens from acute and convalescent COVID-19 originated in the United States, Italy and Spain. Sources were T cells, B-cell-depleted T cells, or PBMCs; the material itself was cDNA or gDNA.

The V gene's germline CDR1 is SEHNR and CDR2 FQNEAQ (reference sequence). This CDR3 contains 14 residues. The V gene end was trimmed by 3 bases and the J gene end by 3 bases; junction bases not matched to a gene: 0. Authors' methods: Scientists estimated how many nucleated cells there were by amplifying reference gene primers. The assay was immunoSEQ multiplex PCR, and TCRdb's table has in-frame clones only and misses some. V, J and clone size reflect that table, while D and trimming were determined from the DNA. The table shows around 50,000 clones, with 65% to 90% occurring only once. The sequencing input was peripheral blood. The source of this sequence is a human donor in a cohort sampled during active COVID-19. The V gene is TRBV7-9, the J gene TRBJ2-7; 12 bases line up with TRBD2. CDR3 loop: CASSLTSGGYEQYF. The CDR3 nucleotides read TGTGCCAGCAGCTTGACTAGCGGGGGCTACGAGCAGTACTTC.